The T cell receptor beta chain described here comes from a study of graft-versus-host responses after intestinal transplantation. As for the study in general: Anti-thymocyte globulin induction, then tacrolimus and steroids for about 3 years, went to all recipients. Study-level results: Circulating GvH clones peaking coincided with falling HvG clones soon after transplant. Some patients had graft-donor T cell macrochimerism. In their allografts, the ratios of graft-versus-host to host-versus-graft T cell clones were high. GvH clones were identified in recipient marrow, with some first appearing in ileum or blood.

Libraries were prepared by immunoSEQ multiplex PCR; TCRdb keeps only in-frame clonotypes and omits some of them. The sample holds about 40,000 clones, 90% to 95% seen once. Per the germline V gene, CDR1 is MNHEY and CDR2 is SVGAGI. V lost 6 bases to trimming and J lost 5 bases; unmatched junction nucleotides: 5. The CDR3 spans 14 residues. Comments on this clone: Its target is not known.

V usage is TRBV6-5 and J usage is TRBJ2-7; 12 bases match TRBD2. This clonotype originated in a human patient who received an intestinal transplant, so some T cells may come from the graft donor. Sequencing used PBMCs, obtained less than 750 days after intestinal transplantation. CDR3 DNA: TGTGCCAGCAGCAGACTAGCGGGAGCAAACGAGCAGTACTTC. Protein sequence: CASSRLAGANEQYF.